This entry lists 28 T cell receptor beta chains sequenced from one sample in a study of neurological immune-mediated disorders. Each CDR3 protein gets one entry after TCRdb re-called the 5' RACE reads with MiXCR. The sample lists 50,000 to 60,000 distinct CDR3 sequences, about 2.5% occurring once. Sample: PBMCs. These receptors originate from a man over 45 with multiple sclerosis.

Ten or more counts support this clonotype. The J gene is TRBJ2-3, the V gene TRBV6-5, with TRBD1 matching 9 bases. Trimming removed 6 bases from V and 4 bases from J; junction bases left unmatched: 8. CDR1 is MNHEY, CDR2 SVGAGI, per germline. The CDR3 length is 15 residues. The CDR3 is CASRDRGGVADTQYF. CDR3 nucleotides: TGTGCCAGCAGGGACAGGGGAGGGGTCGCAGATACGCAGTATTTT.

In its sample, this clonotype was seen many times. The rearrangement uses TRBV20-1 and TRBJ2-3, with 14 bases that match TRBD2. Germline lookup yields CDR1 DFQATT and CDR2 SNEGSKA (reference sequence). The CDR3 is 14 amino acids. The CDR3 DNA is TGCAGGGGGACTAGCGGGGGAAGCACAGATACGCAGTATTTT. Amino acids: CRGTSGGSTDTQYF.

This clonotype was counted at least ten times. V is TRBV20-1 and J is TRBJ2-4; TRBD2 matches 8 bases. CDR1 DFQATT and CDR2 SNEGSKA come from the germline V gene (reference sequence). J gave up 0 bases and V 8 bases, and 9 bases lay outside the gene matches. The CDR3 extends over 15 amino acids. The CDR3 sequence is CSSPGLAVAKNIQYF. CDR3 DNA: TGCAGTTCGCCCGGACTAGCCGTAGCCAAAAACATTCAGTACTTC.

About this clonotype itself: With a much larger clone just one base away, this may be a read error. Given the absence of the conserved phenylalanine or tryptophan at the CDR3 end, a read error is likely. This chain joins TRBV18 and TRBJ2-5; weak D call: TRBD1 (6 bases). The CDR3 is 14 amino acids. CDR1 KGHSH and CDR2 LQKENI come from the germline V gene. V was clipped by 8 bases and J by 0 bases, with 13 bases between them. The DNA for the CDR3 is TGTGCCAGCGTAGACAGGCGAAACCAAGAGACCCAGTACTAC. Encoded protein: CASVDRRNQETQYY.

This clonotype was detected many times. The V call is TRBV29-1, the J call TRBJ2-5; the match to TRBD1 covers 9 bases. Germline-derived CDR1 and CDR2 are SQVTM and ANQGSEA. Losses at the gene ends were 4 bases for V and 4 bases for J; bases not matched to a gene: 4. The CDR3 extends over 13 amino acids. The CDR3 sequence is CSVGDRGGETQYF. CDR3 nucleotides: TGCAGCGTTGGAGACAGGGGGGGAGAGACCCAGTACTTC.

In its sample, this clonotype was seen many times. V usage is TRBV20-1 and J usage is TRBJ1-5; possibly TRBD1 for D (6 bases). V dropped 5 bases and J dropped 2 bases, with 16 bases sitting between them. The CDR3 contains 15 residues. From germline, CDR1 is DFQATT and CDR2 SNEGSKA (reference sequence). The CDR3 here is CSAPVGGDGNQPQHF. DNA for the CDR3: TGCAGTGCTCCCGTGGGGGGCGACGGCAATCAGCCCCAGCATTTT.

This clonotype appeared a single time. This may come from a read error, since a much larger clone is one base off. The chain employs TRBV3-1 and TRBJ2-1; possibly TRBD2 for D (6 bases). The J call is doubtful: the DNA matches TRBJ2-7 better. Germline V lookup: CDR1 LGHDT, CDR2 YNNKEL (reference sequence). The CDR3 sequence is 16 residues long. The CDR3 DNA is TGTGCCAGCAGCCAAGATGGCGGGGAAGGGATCTACGAGCAGTACTTC. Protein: CASSQDGGEGIYEQYF.

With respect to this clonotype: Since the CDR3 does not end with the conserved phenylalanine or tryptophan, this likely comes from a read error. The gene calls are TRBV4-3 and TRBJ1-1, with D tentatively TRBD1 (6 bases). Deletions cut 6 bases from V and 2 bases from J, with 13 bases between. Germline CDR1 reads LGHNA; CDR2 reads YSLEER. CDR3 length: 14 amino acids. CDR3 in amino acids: CASRLTGPNTEAFN. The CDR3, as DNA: TGCGCCAGCAGGCTAACAGGGCCTAACACTGAAGCTTTCAAT.

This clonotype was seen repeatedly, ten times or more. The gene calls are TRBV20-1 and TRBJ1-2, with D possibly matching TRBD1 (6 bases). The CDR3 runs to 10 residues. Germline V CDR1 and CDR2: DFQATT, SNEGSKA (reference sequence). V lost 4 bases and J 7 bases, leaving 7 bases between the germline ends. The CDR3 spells CSAIRGGYTF. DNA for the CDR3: TGCAGTGCTATCAGGGGTGGCTACACCTTC.

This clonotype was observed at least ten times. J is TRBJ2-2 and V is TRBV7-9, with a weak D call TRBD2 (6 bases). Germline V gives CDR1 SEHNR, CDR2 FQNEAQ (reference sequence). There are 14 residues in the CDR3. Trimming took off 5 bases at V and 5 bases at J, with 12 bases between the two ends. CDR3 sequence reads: CASSNRGVTGELFF. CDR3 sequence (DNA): TGTGCCAGCAGCAACCGCGGGGTAACCGGGGAGCTGTTTTTT.

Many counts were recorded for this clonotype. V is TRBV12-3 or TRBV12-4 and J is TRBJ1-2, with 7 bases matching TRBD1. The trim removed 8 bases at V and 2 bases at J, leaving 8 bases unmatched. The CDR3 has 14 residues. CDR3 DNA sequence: TGTGCCAGCGCTCGGGACAGCGTAAACTATGGCTACACCTTC. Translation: CASARDSVNYGYTF.

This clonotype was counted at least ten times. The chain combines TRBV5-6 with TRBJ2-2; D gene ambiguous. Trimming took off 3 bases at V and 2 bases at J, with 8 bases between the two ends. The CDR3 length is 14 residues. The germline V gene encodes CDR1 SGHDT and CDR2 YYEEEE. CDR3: CASSSYINTGELFF. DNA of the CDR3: TGTGCCAGCAGCTCTTATATTAACACCGGGGAGCTGTTTTTT.

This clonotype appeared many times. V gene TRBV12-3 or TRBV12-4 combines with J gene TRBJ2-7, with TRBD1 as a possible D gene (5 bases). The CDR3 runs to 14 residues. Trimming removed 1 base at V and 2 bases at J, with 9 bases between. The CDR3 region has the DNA TGTGCCAGCAGTTTAGGACAGAGCGCCTACGAGCAGTACTTC. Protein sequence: CASSLGQSAYEQYF.

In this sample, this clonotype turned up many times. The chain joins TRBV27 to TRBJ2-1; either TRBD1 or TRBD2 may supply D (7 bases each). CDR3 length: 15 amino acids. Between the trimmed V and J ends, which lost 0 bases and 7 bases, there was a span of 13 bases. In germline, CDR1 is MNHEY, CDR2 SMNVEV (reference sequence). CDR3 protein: CASSLSQQGGNEQFF. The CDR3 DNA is TGTGCCAGCAGTTTATCGCAGCAGGGGGGGAATGAGCAGTTCTTC.

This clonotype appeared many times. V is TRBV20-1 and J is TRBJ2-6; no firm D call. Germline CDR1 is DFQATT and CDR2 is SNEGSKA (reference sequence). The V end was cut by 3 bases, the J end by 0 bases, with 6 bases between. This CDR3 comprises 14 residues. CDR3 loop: CSARESSGANVLTF. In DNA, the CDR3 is TGCAGTGCTAGGGAGAGCTCTGGGGCCAACGTCCTGACTTTC.

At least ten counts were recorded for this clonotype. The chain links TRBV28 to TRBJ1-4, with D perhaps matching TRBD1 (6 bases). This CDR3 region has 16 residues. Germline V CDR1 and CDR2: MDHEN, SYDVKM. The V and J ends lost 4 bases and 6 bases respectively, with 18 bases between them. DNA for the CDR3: TGTGCCAGCAGTTGGGGTTCAGGGGATGGGGATGAAAAACTGTTTTTT. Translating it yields CASSWGSGDGDEKLFF.

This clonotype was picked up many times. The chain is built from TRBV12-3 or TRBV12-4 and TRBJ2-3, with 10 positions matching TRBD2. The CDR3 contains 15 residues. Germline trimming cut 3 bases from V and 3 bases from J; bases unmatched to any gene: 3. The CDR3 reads CASSFRTSGTDTQYF. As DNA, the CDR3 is TGTGCCAGCAGTTTCCGGACTAGCGGAACAGATACGCAGTATTTT.

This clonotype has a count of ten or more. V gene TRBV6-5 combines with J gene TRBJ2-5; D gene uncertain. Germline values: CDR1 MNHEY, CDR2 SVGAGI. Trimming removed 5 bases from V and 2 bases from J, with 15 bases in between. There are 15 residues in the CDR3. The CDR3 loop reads CASSTFSTYQETQYF. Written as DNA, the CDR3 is TGTGCCAGCAGTACCTTTTCTACTTATCAAGAGACCCAGTACTTC.

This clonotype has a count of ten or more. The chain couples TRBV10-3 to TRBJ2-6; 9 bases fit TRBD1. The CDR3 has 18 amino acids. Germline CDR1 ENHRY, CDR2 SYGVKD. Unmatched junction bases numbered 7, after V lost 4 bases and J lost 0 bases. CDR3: CAISVRDRVASGANVLTF. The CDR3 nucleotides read TGTGCCATCAGTGTGAGGGACAGGGTGGCCTCTGGGGCCAACGTCCTGACTTTC.

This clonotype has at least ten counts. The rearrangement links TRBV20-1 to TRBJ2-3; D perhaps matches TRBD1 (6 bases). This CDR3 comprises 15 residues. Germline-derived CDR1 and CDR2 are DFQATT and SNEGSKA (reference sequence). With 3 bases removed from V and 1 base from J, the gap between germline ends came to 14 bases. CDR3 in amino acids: CSASWAGVGTDTQYF. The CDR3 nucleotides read TGCAGTGCTAGCTGGGCAGGGGTGGGCACAGATACGCAGTATTTT.

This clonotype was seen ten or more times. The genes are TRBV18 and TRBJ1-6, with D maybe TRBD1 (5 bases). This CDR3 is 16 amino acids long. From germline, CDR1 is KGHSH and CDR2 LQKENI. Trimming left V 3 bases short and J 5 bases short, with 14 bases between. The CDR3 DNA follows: TGTGCCAGCTCACCGGTTGGTAGGGGCAATAATTCACCCCTCCACTTT. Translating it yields CASSPVGRGNNSPLHF.

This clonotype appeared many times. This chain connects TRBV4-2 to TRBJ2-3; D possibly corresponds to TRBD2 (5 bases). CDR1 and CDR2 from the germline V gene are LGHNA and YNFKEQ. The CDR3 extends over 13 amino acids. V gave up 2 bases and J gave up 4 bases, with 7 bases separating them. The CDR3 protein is CASSQLAADTQYF. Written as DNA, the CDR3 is TGTGCCAGCAGCCAACTAGCTGCAGATACGCAGTATTTT.

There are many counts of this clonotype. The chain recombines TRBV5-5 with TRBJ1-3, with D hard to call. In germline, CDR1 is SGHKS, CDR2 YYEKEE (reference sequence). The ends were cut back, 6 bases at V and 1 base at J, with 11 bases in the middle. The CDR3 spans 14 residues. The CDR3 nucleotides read TGTGCCAGCACCACTATATCTTCTGGAAACACCATATATTTT. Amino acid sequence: CASTTISSGNTIYF.

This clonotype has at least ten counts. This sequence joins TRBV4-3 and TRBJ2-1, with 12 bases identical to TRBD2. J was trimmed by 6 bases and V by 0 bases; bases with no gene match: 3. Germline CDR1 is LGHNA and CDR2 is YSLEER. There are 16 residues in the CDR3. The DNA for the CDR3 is TGCGCCAGCAGCCAAGATCCTAGCGGGGGGGCCAATGAGCAGTTCTTC. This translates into CASSQDPSGGANEQFF.

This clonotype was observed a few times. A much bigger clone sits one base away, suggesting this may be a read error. The DNA of the CDR3 is TGTGCCAGCACCAGGGTCAGCGGGGAGCTGGTTTTT. This gives the protein CASTRVSGELVF. J is TRBJ2-2 and V is TRBV12-3 or TRBV12-4, with 7 bases that match TRBD2. CDR3 length: 12 residues.

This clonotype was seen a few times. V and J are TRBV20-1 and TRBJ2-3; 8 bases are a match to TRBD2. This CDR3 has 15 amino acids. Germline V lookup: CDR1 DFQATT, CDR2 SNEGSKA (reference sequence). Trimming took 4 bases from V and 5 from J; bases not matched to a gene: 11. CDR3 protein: CSAITPGGGQDTQYF. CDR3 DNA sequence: TGCAGTGCTATTACCCCCGGGGGGGGGCAAGATACGCAGTATTTT.

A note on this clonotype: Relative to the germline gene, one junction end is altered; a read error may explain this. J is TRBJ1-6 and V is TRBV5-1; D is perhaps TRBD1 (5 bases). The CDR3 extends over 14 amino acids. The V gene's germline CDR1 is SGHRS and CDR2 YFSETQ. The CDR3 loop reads CASREGLVNSTLNF. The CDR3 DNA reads TGCGCCAGCAGAGAGGGGCTGGTAAATTCAACCCTCAACTTT.

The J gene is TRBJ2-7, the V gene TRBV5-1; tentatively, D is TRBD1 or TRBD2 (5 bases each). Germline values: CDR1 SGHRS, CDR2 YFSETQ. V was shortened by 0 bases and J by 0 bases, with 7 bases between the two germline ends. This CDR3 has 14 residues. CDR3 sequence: CASSLEGSSYEQYF. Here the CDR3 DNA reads TGCGCCAGCAGCTTGGAGGGGAGCTCCTACGAGCAGTACTTC.